The clone carrying this TCR beta chain occurred many times. Its antigen is not known. Time point noted: blood at routine non-recurrence follow-up after resection. Sequencing was performed on whole RNA extracted from tumor and nontumor lung tissue, or from frozen PBMC, and the material was left unsorted. Trimming took 8 bases from V and 5 from J, leaving 13 bases between them. Germline-derived CDR1 and CDR2 are MNHNS and SASEGT. This CDR3 has 13 amino acids. The sample comes from a study of spatial heterogeneity in lung cancer. On the study more broadly: Median follow-up for sequenced PBMC samples was about two years after resection, when such samples existed. In the raw reads, each unique TCR and UMI combination was present more than ten times on average.

Findings and caveats of the study: Ubiquitous expanded tumor TCRs showed up in blood more at resection than follow-up.

Each CDR3 protein gets one entry after TCRdb re-called the 5' RACE reads with MiXCR. The table includes roughly 120,000 distinct CDR3 sequences, 12% detected once. The source was PBMCs, collected at follow-up. The chain combines TRBV6-1 with TRBJ1-5; maybe TRBD1 (6 bases). This clonotype was obtained from a male donor with early-stage non-small cell lung cancer. CDR3 sequence reads: CASGNRVHQPQHF. CDR3 bases: TGTGCCAGCGGGAACAGGGTCCATCAGCCCCAGCATTTT.